This passage covers 16 T cell receptor beta chains from one sample sequenced in a study of cytomegalovirus exposure and HLA in healthy donors. PCR involved 60 Vbeta and 13 Jbeta primers. Generated by immunoSEQ multiplex PCR, the TCRdb table keeps only in-frame clones and is missing some. The table records 170,000 or so clones, 79% of them present only once. Sample: PBMCs. The source is a woman aged 40 to 50 in good health and CMV-seronegative.

CDR3 DNA sequence: TGTGCCAGCAGTTACGTGGAGGGAGGACCCGGCTACACCTTC. It encodes CASSYVEGGPGYTF. The V gene is TRBV6-5, the J gene TRBJ1-2; D unclear. V dropped 2 bases and J dropped 8 bases, with 15 bases sitting between them. The germline V gene encodes CDR1 MNHEY and CDR2 SVGAGI. This CDR3 contains 14 residues.

CDR3 sequence reads: CASSMRQANTLEQYF. The CDR3 bases are TGTGCCAGTAGTATGCGACAGGCAAATACCCTCGAGCAGTACTTC. The J gene is TRBJ2-7, the V gene TRBV19; D is possibly TRBD1 (6 bases). This CDR3 comprises 15 residues. Looked up from germline, CDR1 is LNHDA and CDR2 is SQIVND (reference sequence). V gave up 3 bases and J gave up 6 bases, with 18 bases separating them.

This rearrangement joins TRBV18 to TRBJ1-2; tentatively, D is TRBD1 (6 bases). V was shortened by 2 bases and J by 6 bases, with 10 bases between the two germline ends. The germline V gene has CDR1 KGHSH and CDR2 LQKENI. CDR3 size: 13 residues. CDR3 in DNA: TGTGCCAGCTCACCAAGCAGGGGAGATGGCTACACCTTC. It yields the protein CASSPSRGDGYTF.

The V call is TRBV6-5, the J call TRBJ1-1; the match to TRBD1 covers 7 bases. Per the germline V gene, CDR1 is MNHEY and CDR2 is SVGAGI. The CDR3 is 14 amino acids. The trim removed 0 bases at V and 6 bases at J, leaving 4 bases unmatched. The CDR3 region is CASSYSRGQAEAFF. The CDR3 coding sequence is TGTGCCAGCAGTTACTCAAGGGGGCAAGCTGAAGCTTTCTTT.

The chain carries TRBV2 and TRBJ2-2, with D possibly TRBD2 on 6 matching bases. Trimming took off 6 bases at V and 4 bases at J, with 9 bases between the two ends. Per the germline V gene, CDR1 is SNHLY and CDR2 is FYNNEI. The CDR3 is made up of 13 amino acids. CDR3 sequence reads: CASRATSTGELFF. The DNA of the CDR3 is TGTGCCAGCAGGGCGACTAGCACCGGGGAGCTGTTTTTT.

In its sample, this clone was seen a few times. The chain recombines TRBV28 with TRBJ1-1, with TRBD1 identical over 8 bases. The CDR3 covers 14 residues. Germline V lookup: CDR1 MDHEN, CDR2 SYDVKM. The junction had 5 bases not matched to a gene; V was cut back by 5 bases and J by 3 bases. The CDR3 is CASSPGQVDTEAFF. As DNA, the CDR3 is TGTGCCAGCAGTCCGGGACAGGTTGACACTGAAGCTTTCTTT.

The chain has TRBV4-3 and TRBJ2-1, with D tentatively TRBD1 (7 bases). The CDR3 is made up of 15 amino acids. CDR1 and CDR2 (germline): LGHNA, YSLEER. Trimming pared 6 bases from V and 5 bases from J, leaving 17 bases between. CDR3 loop: CASSGAGGRNNEQFF. CDR3 nucleotide sequence: TGCGCCAGCAGTGGGGCAGGGGGGCGTAACAATGAGCAGTTCTTC.

The CDR3 region has the DNA TGTGCCAGCAGCCCATTCGGGGGGACAAGGGGACTAGAAGGCTACAATGAGCAGTTCTTC. This sequence encodes CASSPFGGTRGLEGYNEQFF. V is TRBV7-3 and J is TRBJ2-1, with 8 nucleotides matching TRBD2. This CDR3 region has 20 residues. Per the germline V gene, CDR1 is SGHTA and CDR2 is FQGTGA. J lost 3 bases, V lost 5 bases, and 21 bases had no gene match.

The chain couples TRBV11-3 to TRBJ2-1, with 11 bases lining up with TRBD2. V gave up 1 base and J gave up 7 bases; unmatched junction bases: 6. Per germline, CDR1 SGHNT and CDR2 YENEEA. The length of the CDR3 is 16 residues. The CDR3 reads CASSLVAGGRANEQFF. CDR3 DNA sequence: TGTGCCAGCAGCTTAGTAGCGGGAGGGCGAGCAAATGAGCAGTTCTTC.

The chain carries TRBV19 and TRBJ2-5; perhaps TRBD2 as D (6 bases). CDR3 length equals 20 residues. Germline loops: CDR1 LNHDA, CDR2 SQIVND (reference sequence). V lost 1 base, J lost 0 bases, and 24 bases lay in between. CDR3 in amino acids: CASSIGGKLAGPNYQETQYF. For the CDR3, the DNA is TGTGCCAGTAGTATAGGGGGAAAATTGGCGGGACCAAACTACCAAGAGACCCAGTACTTC.

This chain uses TRBV10-3 with TRBJ2-7; 8 bases fit TRBD2. This CDR3 has 14 amino acids. Germline CDR1 ENHRY, CDR2 SYGVKD. The V gene end was trimmed by 10 bases and the J gene end by 6 bases; junction bases not matched to a gene: 14. CDR3 residues: CATFNLAGPGEQYF. The CDR3 DNA reads TGTGCCACATTCAACTTAGCGGGACCCGGCGAGCAGTACTTC.

The rearrangement joins TRBV28 to TRBJ2-7; D is perhaps TRBD1 (5 bases). The CDR3 has 12 amino acids. Germline V gives CDR1 MDHEN, CDR2 SYDVKM. Deletions cut 9 bases from V and 7 bases from J, with 16 bases between. The CDR3 DNA reads as TGTGCCAGTAACCGATTTTCAGGGGAGCAGTACTTC. Translation: CASNRFSGEQYF. The full variable domain, completed using reference TRBV28 and TRBJ2-7, is DVKVTQSSRYLVKRTGEKVFLECVQDMDHENMFWYRQDPGLGLRLIYFSYDVKMKEKGDIPEGYSVSREKKERFSLILESASTNQTSMYLCASNRFSGEQYFGPGTRLTVT.

The chain has TRBV6-1 and TRBJ1-4; D is uncertain. The CDR3 spans 12 residues. Trimming stripped 6 bases from V and 7 bases from J, with 9 bases between. The V gene's germline CDR1 is MNHNS and CDR2 SASEGT. The chain's CDR3 is CASSDLSEKLFF. The CDR3 nucleotides are TGTGCCAGCAGCGATCTTAGTGAAAAACTGTTTTTT.

The chain uses TRBV19 and TRBJ1-2, with TRBD1 matching over 9 bases. Germline values: CDR1 LNHDA, CDR2 SQIVND (reference sequence). This CDR3 comprises 14 residues. V dropped 5 bases and J dropped 2; count of bases not matched to a gene: 3. As DNA, the CDR3 is TGTGCCAGTAGTGTACAGGGGGCGAACTATGGCTACACCTTC. This gives the protein CASSVQGANYGYTF.

The V call is TRBV11-3, the J call TRBJ1-1; D unclear. Germline lookup yields CDR1 SGHNT and CDR2 YENEEA. The CDR3 runs to 13 residues. The germline V and J ends were trimmed by 6 bases and 0 bases, with 8 bases remaining between them. Here the CDR3 reads CASRLTVNTEAFF. CDR3 in DNA: TGTGCCAGCAGGTTAACAGTGAACACTGAAGCTTTCTTT.

The chain uses TRBV13 and TRBJ2-3, with D unclear. The V and J ends lost 5 bases and 6 bases respectively, with 9 bases between them. The germline V gene has CDR1 PRHDT and CDR2 FYEKMQ (reference sequence). This CDR3 has 12 amino acids. The CDR3, as DNA: TGTGCCAGCAGCCCCCGGGTGGATACGCAGTATTTT. Its protein is CASSPRVDTQYF.